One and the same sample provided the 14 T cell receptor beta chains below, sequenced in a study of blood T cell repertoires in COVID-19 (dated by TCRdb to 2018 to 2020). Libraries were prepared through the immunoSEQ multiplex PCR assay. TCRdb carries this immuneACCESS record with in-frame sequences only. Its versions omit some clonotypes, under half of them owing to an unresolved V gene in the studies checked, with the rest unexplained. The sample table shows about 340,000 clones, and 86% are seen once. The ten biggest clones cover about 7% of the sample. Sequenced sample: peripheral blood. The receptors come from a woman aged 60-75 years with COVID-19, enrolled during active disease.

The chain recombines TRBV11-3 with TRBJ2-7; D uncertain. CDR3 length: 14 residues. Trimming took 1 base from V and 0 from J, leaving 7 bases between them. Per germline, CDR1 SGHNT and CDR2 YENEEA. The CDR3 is CASSLARSSYEQYF. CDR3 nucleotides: TGTGCCAGCAGCTTAGCTAGAAGCTCCTACGAGCAGTACTTC.

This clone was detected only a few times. The CDR3 is CASSQVDRGGDTQYF. As DNA, the CDR3 is TGTGCCAGCAGCCAAGTGGACAGGGGTGGGGATACGCAGTATTTT. The chain links TRBV3-1 (or the pseudogene TRBV3-2) to TRBJ2-3, with 9 nucleotides matching TRBD1. V lost 1 base and J lost 6; bases outside the gene matches: 5. The CDR3 extends over 15 amino acids. Looked up from germline, CDR1 is LGHDT and CDR2 is YNNKEL (reference sequence).

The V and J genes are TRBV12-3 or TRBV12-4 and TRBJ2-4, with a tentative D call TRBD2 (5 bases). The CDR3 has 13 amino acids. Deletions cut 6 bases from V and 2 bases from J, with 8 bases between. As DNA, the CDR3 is TGTGCCAGCAGCGAGGGCCCCAAAAACATTCAGTACTTC. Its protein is CASSEGPKNIQYF.

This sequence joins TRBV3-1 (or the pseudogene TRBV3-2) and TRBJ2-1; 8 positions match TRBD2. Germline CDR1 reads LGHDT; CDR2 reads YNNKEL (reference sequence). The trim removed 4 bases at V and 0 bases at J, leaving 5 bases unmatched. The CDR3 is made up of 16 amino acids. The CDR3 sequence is CASSPSGGHSYNEQFF. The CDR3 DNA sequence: TGTGCCAGCAGCCCGAGCGGGGGCCACTCCTACAATGAGCAGTTCTTC.

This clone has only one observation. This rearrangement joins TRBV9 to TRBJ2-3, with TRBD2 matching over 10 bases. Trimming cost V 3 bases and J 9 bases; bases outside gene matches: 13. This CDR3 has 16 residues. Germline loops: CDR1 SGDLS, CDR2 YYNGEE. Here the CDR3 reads CASSGPLAGASGTQYF. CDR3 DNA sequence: TGTGCCAGCAGCGGCCCTCTAGCGGGGGCCTCAGGGACGCAGTATTTT.

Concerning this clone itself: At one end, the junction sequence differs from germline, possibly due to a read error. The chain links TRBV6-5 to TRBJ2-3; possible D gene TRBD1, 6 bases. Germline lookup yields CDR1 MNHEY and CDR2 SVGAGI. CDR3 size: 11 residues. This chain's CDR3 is CASSPGVGAVF. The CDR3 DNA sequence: TGTGCCAGCAGCCCCGGCGTGGGGGCTGTTTTT.

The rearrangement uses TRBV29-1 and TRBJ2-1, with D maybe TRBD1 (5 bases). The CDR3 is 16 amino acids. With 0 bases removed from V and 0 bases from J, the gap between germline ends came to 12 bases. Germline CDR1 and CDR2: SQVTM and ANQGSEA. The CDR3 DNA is TGCAGCGTTGAAGATCGACAGAGCTTCTCCTACAATGAGCAGTTCTTC. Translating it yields CSVEDRQSFSYNEQFF.

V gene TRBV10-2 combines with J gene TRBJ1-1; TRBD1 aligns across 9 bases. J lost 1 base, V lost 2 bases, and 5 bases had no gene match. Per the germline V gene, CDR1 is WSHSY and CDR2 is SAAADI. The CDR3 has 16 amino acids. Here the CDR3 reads CASSETGGPKNTEAFF. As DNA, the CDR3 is TGCGCCAGCAGTGAGACAGGGGGCCCGAAGAACACTGAAGCTTTCTTT.

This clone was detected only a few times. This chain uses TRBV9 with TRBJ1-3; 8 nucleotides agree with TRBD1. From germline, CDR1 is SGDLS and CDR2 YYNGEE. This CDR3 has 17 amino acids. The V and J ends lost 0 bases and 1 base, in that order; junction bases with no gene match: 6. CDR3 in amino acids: CASSVVPGGISGNTIYF. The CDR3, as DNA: TGTGCCAGCAGCGTAGTCCCAGGGGGCATTTCTGGAAACACCATATATTTT.

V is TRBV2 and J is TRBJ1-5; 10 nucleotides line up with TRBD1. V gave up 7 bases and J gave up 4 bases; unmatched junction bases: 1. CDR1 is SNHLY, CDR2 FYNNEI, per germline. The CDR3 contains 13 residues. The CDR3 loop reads CASMGQGNQPQHF. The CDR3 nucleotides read TGTGCCAGCATGGGACAGGGGAATCAGCCCCAGCATTTT. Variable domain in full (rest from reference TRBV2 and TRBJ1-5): EPEVTQTPSHQVTQMGQEVILRCVPISNHLYFYWYRQILGQKVEFLVSFYNNEISEKSEIFDDQFSVERPDGSNFTLKIRSTKLEDSAMYFCASMGQGNQPQHFGDGTRLSIL.

In nucleotides, the CDR3 is TGTGCCAGCAGTCCAGCGGGGGCCTCGGTAGAGCAGTTCTTC. It codes for CASSPAGASVEQFF. The gene calls are TRBV6-5 and TRBJ2-1; TRBD2 agrees at 8 bases. Germline V CDR1 and CDR2: MNHEY, SVGAGI. The V gene end was trimmed by 5 bases and the J gene end by 10 bases; junction bases not matched to a gene: 10. This CDR3 has 14 amino acids.

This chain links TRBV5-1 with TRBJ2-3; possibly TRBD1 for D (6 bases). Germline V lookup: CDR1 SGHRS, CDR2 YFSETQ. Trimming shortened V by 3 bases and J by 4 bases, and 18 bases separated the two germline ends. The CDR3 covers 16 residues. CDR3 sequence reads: CASSSRQAGWADTQYF. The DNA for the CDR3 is TGCGCCAGCAGCTCCAGACAGGCAGGGTGGGCAGATACGCAGTATTTT. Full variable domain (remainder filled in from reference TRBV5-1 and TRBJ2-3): KAGVTQTPRYLIKTRGQQVTLSCSPISGHRSVSWYQQTPGQGLQFLFEYFSETQRNKGNFPGRFSGRQFSNSRSEMNVSTLELGDSALYLCASSSRQAGWADTQYFGPGTRLTVL.

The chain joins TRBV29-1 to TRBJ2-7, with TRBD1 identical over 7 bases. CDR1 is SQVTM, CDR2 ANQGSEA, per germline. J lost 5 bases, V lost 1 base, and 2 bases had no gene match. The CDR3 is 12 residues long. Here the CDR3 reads CSVEGTGDEQYF. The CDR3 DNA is TGCAGCGTTGAAGGCACAGGGGACGAGCAGTACTTC.

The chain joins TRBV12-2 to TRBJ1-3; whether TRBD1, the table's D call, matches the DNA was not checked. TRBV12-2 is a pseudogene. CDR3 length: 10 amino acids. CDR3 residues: CASHRVGKYF. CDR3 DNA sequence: TGTGCAAGTCACAGGGTCGGAAAATATTTT.